This TCR beta chain emerged from a study of T cells in Graves' hyperthyroidism and ophthalmopathy. Study results and caveats: Most expanded thyroid clonotypes above 0.001 also appeared in blood.

TCR beta CDR3 regions were amplified from RNA transcripts. First-round RT-PCR with HTBI primers amplified the TCR CDR3 region. TCRdb re-derived calls from the multiplex PCR reads in MiXCR, one entry per CDR3 protein. In the table there are more than 150,000 distinct CDR3 sequences, over 15% of which are singletons. This clonotype was detected ten times or more. Its antigen remains unknown. No progression to ophthalmopathy during 18 months of follow-up defined stable disease. Reasons for excluding patients were uncontrolled infection, other autoimmune disease, pregnancy or lactation. The source of the PBMCs was less than 12 ml of fresh peripheral blood. This TCR derives from a woman aged 50 to 60 with Graves' hyperthyroidism. Sequencing input: blood.

As DNA, the CDR3 is TGTGCCAGCAGTATCTCCCGGGGAGCCGTACCCTCTAGCACAGATACGCAGTATTTT. Translation gives CASSISRGAVPSSTDTQYF. This chain links TRBV12-3 or TRBV12-4 with TRBJ2-3, with a tentative D call TRBD2 (5 bases). V was trimmed by 5 bases and J by 0 bases, leaving 24 bases between them. There are 19 residues in the CDR3.